The sample holds one count of the clone carrying this T cell receptor beta chain. Antigen unknown. The ends were cut back, 6 bases at V and 0 bases at J, with 3 bases in the middle. Germline V lookup: CDR1 SGHAT, CDR2 FQNNGV. The CDR3 contains 11 residues. These data come from a study of long-term antiretroviral therapy in people with HIV. General study findings and limits: ART-treated samples gained diversity yet remained below transplant donor controls. Blood in the study was drawn between about 2003 and 2018, possibly under older ART regimens, which may be less effective than current ones.

Assay version v3.0 of immunoSEQ was used, and it was run at survey level. It was about 35,000-55,000 T-cell genomes per sample that sequencing targeted. The data were produced by immunoSEQ multiplex PCR, yet TCRdb's version contains in-frame clones alone and is incomplete. The table records 30,000 or so clones, 95% to 98% of them present only once. Sequenced here: unsorted PBMCs, sampled 7.6 years after starting antiretroviral therapy. J is TRBJ2-7 and V is TRBV11-2; no definite D call. The clonotype originates from a man younger than 40 with HIV. The CDR3 region has the DNA TGTGCCAGCAGTCCCTCCTACGAGCAGTACTTC. Encoded protein: CASSPSYEQYF.